What follows are 15 T cell receptor beta chains derived from one specimen sequenced in a study of cytomegalovirus exposure and HLA in healthy donors. The PCR had 60 Vbeta and 13 Jbeta primers. TCRdb's copy holds only in-frame clones and misses some; the assay was immunoSEQ multiplex PCR. Of some 150,000 clones in the sample, around 64% were seen once. Sequencing input: PBMCs. Source of these receptors: a woman under 40 in good health and CMV-seronegative.

The chain is built from TRBV7-3 and TRBJ2-5; 7 bases agree with TRBD2. CDR3 length: 15 residues. Germline V gene sequence: CDR1 SGHTA, CDR2 FQGTGA. V lost 3 bases and J lost 5; bases outside the gene matches: 9. In nucleotides, the CDR3 is TGTGCCAGCAGCTTGGGGGGAGGGCCTGTGGAGACCCAGTACTTC. Translating gives CASSLGGGPVETQYF.

This chain uses TRBV29-1 with TRBJ1-2, with D possibly TRBD1 on 5 matching bases. The germline gives CDR1 SQVTM, CDR2 ANQGSEA. Trimming took off 4 bases at V and 2 bases at J, with 23 bases between the two ends. This CDR3 region has 17 residues. Written as DNA, the CDR3 is TGCAGCGTTGTTTTACGACCCGGGGGTTCCAAAAACTATGGCTACACCTTC. It encodes CSVVLRPGGSKNYGYTF.

The chain links TRBV30 to TRBJ2-1; 7 bases agree with TRBD2. CDR1 and CDR2 (germline): GTSNPN, SVGIG (reference sequence). The CDR3 has 13 residues. V shed 5 bases and J 7 bases; nucleotides not matched to a gene: 8. The DNA of the CDR3 is TGTGCCTGGGGGAGGGAGAACAGGAATGAGCAGTTCTTC. Amino acids: CAWGRENRNEQFF. The full variable domain, completed using reference TRBV30 and TRBJ2-1, is SQTIHQWPATLVQPVGSPLSLECTVEGTSNPNLYWYRQAAGRGLQLLFYSVGIGQISSEVPQNLSASRPQDRQFILSSKKLLLSDSGFYLCAWGRENRNEQFFGPGTRLTVL.

This clone came up a few times. The rearrangement uses TRBV9 and TRBJ2-1; D uncertain. Germline V gene lookup returns CDR1 SGDLS and CDR2 YYNGEE. The CDR3 is 12 amino acids. The V end lost 5 bases, the J end lost 7 bases, and 10 bases lay between the germline ends. The DNA of the CDR3 is TGTGCCAGCAGTCAGGCCAGGAATGAGCAGTTCTTC. Amino acids: CASSQARNEQFF.

This rearrangement joins TRBV7-9 to TRBJ2-2; 12 bases fit TRBD1. The CDR3 spans 15 residues. The trim removed 5 bases at V and 8 bases at J, leaving 6 bases unmatched. From germline, CDR1 is SEHNR and CDR2 FQNEAQ (reference sequence). The CDR3 reads CASSPRDRGHGELFF. The DNA for the CDR3 is TGTGCCAGCAGCCCCCGGGACAGGGGGCATGGGGAGCTGTTTTTT.

This clone is a singleton in its sample. The CDR3 region is CASSSWTAGNTIYF. The DNA of the CDR3 is TGTGCCAGCAGCTCTTGGACAGCTGGAAACACCATATATTTT. The chain joins TRBV11-2 to TRBJ1-3, with a tentative D call TRBD1 (6 bases). Germline V gene data show CDR1 as SGHAT and CDR2 as FQNNGV. The CDR3 spans 14 residues. V was clipped by 4 bases and J by 2 bases, with 9 bases between them.

Only one count was recorded for this clone. The chain joins TRBV4-2 to TRBJ1-1; weak D call: TRBD1 (5 bases). The CDR3 runs to 13 residues. V lost 6 bases and J lost 2, with 10 bases in between. Germline V gives CDR1 LGHNA, CDR2 YNFKEQ. This chain's CDR3 is CASSPDSNTEAFF. CDR3 sequence (DNA): TGTGCCAGCAGTCCCGACAGCAACACTGAAGCTTTCTTT.

The chain links TRBV4-3 to TRBJ2-1; D is unclear. Trimming removed 0 bases at V and 5 bases at J, with 17 bases between. CDR1 is LGHNA and CDR2 is YSLEER in the germline V gene. The CDR3 contains 17 residues. The CDR3 region has the DNA TGCGCCAGCAGCCAAGATCTTAGCTACTATTACCACAATGAGCAGTTCTTC. Its protein is CASSQDLSYYYHNEQFF.

The V call is TRBV15, the J call TRBJ2-1; D perhaps matches TRBD2 (6 bases). The ends were cut back, 0 bases at V and 7 bases at J, with 19 bases in the middle. Germline CDR1 is LNHNV and CDR2 is YYDKDF (reference sequence). The CDR3 length is 17 residues. The CDR3 loop reads CATSREPGGALWNEQFF. As DNA, the CDR3 is TGTGCCACCAGCAGAGAGCCCGGGGGAGCACTTTGGAATGAGCAGTTCTTC.

V gene TRBV27 combines with J gene TRBJ1-1, with a weak D call TRBD1 (5 bases). CDR1 is MNHEY and CDR2 is SMNVEV in the germline V gene (reference sequence). The CDR3 length is 14 residues. Trimming removed 2 bases from V and 5 bases from J, with 12 bases in between. CDR3: CASSLGGVRTEAFF. The CDR3 DNA follows: TGTGCCAGCAGTTTAGGAGGGGTGAGGACTGAAGCTTTCTTT.

This chain uses TRBV9 with TRBJ2-1, with D possibly TRBD1 on 5 matching bases. The CDR3 consists of 15 residues. V gave up 0 bases and J gave up 4 bases, with 11 bases separating them. Germline loops: CDR1 SGDLS, CDR2 YYNGEE. The CDR3 DNA is TGTGCCAGCAGCGTAGATGCTGACAGATACAATGAGCAGTTCTTC. This encodes CASSVDADRYNEQFF.

The chain has TRBV6-1 and TRBJ1-2; 8 positions agree with TRBD1. The CDR3 is 15 amino acids. From germline, CDR1 is MNHNS and CDR2 SASEGT. V was pared by 2 bases and J by 1 base, with 3 bases of the junction left unmatched. CDR3 coding DNA: TGTGCCAGCAGTGAACCGACAGGGGTTAACTATGGCTACACCTTC. This translates into CASSEPTGVNYGYTF.

The V gene is TRBV7-3, the J gene TRBJ2-2, with TRBD2 matching 8 bases. Germline CDR1 is SGHTA and CDR2 is FQGTGA. V was clipped by 4 bases and J by 7 bases; unmatched bases: 8. The CDR3 has 15 amino acids. The CDR3 here is CASSYSGTRVGELFF. Written as DNA, the CDR3 is TGTGCCAGCAGCTATTCGGGGACTAGGGTCGGGGAGCTGTTTTTT.

The genes are TRBV5-1 and TRBJ1-4; D is undetermined. CDR1 and CDR2 from the germline V gene are SGHRS and YFSETQ. V was pared by 3 bases and J by 8 bases, with 11 bases between. The CDR3 loop spans 13 amino acids. The CDR3 DNA reads as TGCGCCAGCAGCTCAAGTGGAGGGGAAAAACTGTTTTTT. Its protein product is CASSSSGGEKLFF.

The chain combines TRBV15 with TRBJ2-1, with D possibly matching TRBD1 (6 bases). With 7 bases removed from V and 3 bases from J, the gap between germline ends came to 13 bases. CDR3 length: 14 amino acids. Germline values: CDR1 LNHNV, CDR2 YYDKDF (reference sequence). The CDR3 DNA follows: TGTGCCACCACCCCCAACAGGGACTACAATGAGCAGTTCTTC. This gives the protein CATTPNRDYNEQFF.